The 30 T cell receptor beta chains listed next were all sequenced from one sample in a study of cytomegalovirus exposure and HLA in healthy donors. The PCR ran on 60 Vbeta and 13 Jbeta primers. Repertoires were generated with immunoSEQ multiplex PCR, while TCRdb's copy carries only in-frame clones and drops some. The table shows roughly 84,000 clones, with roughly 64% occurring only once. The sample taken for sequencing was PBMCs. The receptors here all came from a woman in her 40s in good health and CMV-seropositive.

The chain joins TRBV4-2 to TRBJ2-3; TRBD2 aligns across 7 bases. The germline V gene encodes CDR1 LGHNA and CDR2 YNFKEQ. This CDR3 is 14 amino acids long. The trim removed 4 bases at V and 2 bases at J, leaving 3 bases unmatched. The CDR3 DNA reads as TGTGCCAGCAGCCCAGCGGGGAACACAGATACGCAGTATTTT. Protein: CASSPAGNTDTQYF.

As DNA, the CDR3 is TGCGCCAGCAGCCAAGATAGCGGGAGCTCCTACGAGCAGTACTTC. Protein product: CASSQDSGSSYEQYF. V gene TRBV4-3 combines with J gene TRBJ2-7; 9 bases line up with TRBD2. The J segment lost 0 bases and the V segment lost 0 bases, leaving 0 bases of the junction unmatched. CDR3 size: 15 residues. Per the germline V gene, CDR1 is LGHNA and CDR2 is YSLEER.

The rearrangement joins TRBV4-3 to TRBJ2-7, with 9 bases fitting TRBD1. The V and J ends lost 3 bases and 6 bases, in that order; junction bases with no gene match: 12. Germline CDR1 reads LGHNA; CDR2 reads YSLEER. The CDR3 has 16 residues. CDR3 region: CASSQRAQGALGEQYF. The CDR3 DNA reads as TGCGCCAGCAGCCAGAGAGCACAGGGGGCTCTCGGCGAGCAGTACTTC.

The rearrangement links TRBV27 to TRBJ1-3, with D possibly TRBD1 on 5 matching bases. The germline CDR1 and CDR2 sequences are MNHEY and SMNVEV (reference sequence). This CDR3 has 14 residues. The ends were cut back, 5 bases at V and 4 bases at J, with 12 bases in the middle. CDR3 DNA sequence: TGTGCCAGCAGTGTCAGGGCCCCAGGAAACACCATATATTTT. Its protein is CASSVRAPGNTIYF.

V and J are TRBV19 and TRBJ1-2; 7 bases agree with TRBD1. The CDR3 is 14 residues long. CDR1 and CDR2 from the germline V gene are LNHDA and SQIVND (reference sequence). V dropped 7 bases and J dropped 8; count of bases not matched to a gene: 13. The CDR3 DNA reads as TGTGCCAGTAAGGCTGGAGACAGGGTGTTCGGCTACACCTTC. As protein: CASKAGDRVFGYTF.

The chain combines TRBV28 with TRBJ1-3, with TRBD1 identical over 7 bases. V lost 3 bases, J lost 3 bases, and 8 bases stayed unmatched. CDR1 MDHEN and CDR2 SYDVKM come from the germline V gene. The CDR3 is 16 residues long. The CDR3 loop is CASSLQGDFLGNTIYF. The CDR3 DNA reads TGTGCCAGCAGTTTGCAGGGGGACTTCCTTGGAAACACCATATATTTT.

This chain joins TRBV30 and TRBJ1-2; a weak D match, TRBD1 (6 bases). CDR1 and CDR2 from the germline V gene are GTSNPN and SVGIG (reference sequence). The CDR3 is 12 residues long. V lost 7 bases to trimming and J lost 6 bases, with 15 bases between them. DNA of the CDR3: TGTGCCTCCGGACAGAGGTTAAATGGCTACACCTTC. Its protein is CASGQRLNGYTF.

The CDR3 sequence is CASGTGQGDEQYF. CDR3 sequence (DNA): TGCGCCAGCGGGACGGGACAGGGTGACGAGCAGTACTTC. This rearrangement joins TRBV10-1 to TRBJ2-7, with 9 bases fitting TRBD1. Germline-derived CDR1 and CDR2 are WNHNN and SYGVQD (reference sequence). This CDR3 has 13 residues. Germline trimming cut 8 bases from V and 5 bases from J; bases unmatched to any gene: 7.

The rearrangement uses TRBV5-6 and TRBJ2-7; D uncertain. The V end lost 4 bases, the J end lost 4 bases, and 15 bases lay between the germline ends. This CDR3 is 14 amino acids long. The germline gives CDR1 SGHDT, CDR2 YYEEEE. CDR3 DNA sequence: TGTGCCAGCAGCCCTGACACCACCTCGTACGAGCAGTACTTC. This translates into CASSPDTTSYEQYF.

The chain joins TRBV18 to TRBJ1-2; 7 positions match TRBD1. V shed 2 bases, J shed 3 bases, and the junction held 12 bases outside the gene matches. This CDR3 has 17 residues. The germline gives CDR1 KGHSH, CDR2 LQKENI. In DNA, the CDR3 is TGTGCCAGCTCACCAATTTTCTCGGGACAGTCTTACTATGGCTACACCTTC. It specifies CASSPIFSGQSYYGYTF.

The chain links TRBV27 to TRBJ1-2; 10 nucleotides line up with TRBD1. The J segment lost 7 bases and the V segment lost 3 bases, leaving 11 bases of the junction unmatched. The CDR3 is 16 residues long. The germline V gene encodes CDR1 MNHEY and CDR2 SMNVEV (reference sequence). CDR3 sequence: CASSFTGDRGLSGYTF. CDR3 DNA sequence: TGTGCCAGCAGTTTCACCGGGGACAGGGGATTGAGTGGCTACACCTTC.

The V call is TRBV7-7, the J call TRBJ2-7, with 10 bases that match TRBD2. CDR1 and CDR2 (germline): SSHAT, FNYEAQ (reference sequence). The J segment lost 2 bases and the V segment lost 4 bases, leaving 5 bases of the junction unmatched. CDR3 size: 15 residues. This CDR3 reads CASSYGTSDTYEQYF. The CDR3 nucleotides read TGTGCCAGCAGCTACGGGACTAGCGACACCTACGAGCAGTACTTC.

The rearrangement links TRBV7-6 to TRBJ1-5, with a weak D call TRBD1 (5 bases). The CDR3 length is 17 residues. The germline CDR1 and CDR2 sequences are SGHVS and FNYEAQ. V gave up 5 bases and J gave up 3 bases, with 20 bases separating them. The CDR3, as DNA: TGTGCCAGCAGCCGATCCGATGTGTCAGGGTACAATCAGCCCCAGCATTTT. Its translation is CASSRSDVSGYNQPQHF.

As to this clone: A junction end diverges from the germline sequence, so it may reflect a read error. CDR3 sequence (DNA): TGTGCCAGTAGTTCCACAGGGTCCATAAACGGCAATCAGCTCCAGCATTTT. Amino acids: CASSSTGSINGNQLQHF. This chain uses TRBV19 with TRBJ1-5; D is perhaps TRBD1 (6 bases). The CDR3 totals 17 residues. Germline assignment: CDR1 LNHDA and CDR2 SQIVND (reference sequence).

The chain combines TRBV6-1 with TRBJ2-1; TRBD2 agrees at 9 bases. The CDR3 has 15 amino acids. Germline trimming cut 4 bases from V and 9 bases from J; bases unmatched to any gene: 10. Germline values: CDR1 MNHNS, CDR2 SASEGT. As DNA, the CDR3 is TGTGCCAGCAGTGGAGGAGGCGGGAGGGCCATTGAGCAGTTCTTC. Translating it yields CASSGGGGRAIEQFF.

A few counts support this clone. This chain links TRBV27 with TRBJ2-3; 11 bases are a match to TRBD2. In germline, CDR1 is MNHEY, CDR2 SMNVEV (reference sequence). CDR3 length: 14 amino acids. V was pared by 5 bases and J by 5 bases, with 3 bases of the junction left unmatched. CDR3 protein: CASSPGLAVDTQYF. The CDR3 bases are TGTGCCAGCAGTCCGGGACTAGCGGTAGATACGCAGTATTTT.

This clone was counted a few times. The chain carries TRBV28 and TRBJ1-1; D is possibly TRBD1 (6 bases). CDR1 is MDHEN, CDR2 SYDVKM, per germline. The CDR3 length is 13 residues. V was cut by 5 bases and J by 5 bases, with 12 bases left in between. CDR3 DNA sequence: TGTGCCAGCAGTAGAGGACAGAGGACTGAAGCTTTCTTT. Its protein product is CASSRGQRTEAFF.

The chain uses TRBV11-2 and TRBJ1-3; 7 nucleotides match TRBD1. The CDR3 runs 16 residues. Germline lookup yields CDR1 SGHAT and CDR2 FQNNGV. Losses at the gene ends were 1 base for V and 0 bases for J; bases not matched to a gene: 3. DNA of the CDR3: TGTGCCAGCAGCTTAGCCCGGGACAGCTCTGGAAACACCATATATTTT. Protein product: CASSLARDSSGNTIYF.

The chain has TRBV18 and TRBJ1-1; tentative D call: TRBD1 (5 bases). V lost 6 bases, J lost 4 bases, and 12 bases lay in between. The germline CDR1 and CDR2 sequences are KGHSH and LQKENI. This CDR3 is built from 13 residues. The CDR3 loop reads CASSPGRGTEAFF. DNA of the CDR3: TGTGCCAGCTCCCCAGGGAGAGGCACTGAAGCTTTCTTT.

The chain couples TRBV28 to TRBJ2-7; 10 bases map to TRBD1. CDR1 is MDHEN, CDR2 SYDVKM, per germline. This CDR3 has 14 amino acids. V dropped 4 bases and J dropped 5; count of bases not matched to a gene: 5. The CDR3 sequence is CASSSGQGTDEQYF. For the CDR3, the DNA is TGTGCCAGCAGTTCGGGACAGGGGACCGACGAGCAGTACTTC.

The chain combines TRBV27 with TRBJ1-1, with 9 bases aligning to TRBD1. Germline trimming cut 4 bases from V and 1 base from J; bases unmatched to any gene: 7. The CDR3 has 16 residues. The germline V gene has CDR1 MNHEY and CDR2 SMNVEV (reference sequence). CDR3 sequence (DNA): TGTGCCAGCAGTTCCCACAGGGGGCATGAGAACACTGAAGCTTTCTTT. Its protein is CASSSHRGHENTEAFF.

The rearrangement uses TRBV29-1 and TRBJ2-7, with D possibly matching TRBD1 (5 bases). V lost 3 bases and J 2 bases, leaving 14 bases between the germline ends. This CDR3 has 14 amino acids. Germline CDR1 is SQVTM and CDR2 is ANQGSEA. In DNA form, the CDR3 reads TGCAGCGTTGAGGCCCCGGACAAGCCCTACGAGCAGTACTTC. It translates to CSVEAPDKPYEQYF.

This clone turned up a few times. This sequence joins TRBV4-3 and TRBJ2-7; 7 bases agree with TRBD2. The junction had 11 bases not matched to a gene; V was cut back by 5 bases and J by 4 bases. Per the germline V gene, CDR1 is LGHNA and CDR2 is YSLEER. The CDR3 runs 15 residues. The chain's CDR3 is CASSFRRDYTYEQYF. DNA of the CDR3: TGCGCCAGCAGCTTCCGCCGGGACTATACTTACGAGCAGTACTTC.

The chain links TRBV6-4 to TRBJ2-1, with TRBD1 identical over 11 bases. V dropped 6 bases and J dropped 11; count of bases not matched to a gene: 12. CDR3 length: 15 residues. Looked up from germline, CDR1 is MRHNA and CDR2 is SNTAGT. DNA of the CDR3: TGTGCCAGCAGCGACCGGACAGGGGGCGCCGGACAGCAGTTCTTC. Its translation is CASSDRTGGAGQQFF.

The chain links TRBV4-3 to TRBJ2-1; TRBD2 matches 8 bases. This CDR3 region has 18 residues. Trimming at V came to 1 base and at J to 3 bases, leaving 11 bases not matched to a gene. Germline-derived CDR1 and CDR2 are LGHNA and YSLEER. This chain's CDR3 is CASSQVPSTSGNYNEQFF. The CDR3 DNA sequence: TGCGCCAGCAGCCAAGTTCCATCCACTAGCGGCAACTACAATGAGCAGTTCTTC.

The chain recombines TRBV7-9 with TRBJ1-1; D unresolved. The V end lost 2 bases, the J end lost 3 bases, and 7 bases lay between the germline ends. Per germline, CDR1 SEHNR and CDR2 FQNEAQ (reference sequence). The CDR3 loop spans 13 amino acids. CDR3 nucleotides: TGTGCCAGCAGCTTACAGACATACACTGAAGCTTTCTTT. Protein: CASSLQTYTEAFF.

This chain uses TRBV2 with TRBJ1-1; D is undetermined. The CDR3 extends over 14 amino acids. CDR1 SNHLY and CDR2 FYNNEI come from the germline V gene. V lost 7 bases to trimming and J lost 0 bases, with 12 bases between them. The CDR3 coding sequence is TGTGCCAGCAATAGGGAGCAGTTGAACACTGAAGCTTTCTTT. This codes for CASNREQLNTEAFF.

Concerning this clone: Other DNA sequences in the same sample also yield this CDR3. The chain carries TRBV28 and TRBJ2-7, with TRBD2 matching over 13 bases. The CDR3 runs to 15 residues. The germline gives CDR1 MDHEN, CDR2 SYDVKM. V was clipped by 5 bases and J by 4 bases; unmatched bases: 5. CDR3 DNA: TGTGCCAGCAGTCCCCGGACTAGCGGGAGTTACGAGCAGTACTTC. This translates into CASSPRTSGSYEQYF. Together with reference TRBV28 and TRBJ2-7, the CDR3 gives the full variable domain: DVKVTQSSRYLVKRTGEKVFLECVQDMDHENMFWYRQDPGLGLRLIYFSYDVKMKEKGDIPEGYSVSREKKERFSLILESASTNQTSMYLCASSPRTSGSYEQYFGPGTRLTVT.

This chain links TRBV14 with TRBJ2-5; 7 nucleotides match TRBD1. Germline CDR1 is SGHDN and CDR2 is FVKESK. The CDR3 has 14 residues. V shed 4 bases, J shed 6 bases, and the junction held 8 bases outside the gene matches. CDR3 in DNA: TGTGCCAGCAGCCCGACAGGGTGGGGGAAGACCCAGTACTTC. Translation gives CASSPTGWGKTQYF.

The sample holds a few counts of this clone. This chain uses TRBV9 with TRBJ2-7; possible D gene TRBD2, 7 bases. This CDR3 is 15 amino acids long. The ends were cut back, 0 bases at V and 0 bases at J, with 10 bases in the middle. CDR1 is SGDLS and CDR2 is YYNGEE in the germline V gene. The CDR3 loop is CASSVEGGFSYEQYF. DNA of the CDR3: TGTGCCAGCAGCGTAGAGGGGGGGTTCTCCTACGAGCAGTACTTC.